The 26 T cell receptor beta chains below all came from one sample that was sequenced in a study of blood T cell repertoires in COVID-19. Here immunoSEQ multiplex PCR was the method, and the copy in TCRdb shows in-frame clones only, minus some. This table has about 110,000 clones, roughly 83% appearing once. Sequencing input: peripheral blood. The origin of the receptors is a human donor in a cohort sampled during active COVID-19.

The chain couples TRBV7-7 to TRBJ2-5, with no clear D. CDR1 is SSHAT, CDR2 FNYEAQ, per germline (reference sequence). The CDR3 totals 13 residues. The V gene lost 1 base and the J gene lost 5 bases, with 8 bases spanning the gap. The CDR3, as DNA: TGTGCCAGCAGCTTAGACGGGTGGGAGACCCAGTACTTC. Translating gives CASSLDGWETQYF.

The chain couples TRBV11-3 to TRBJ2-3; 7 bases line up with TRBD2. J lost 6 bases, V lost 5 bases, and 8 bases had no gene match. Germline CDR1 and CDR2: SGHNT and YENEEA. This CDR3 spans 14 amino acids. The CDR3: CASSHGLGVDTQYF. CDR3 nucleotide sequence: TGTGCCAGCAGCCACGGACTAGGAGTGGATACGCAGTATTTT.

The chain combines TRBV6-5 with TRBJ1-2; no reliable D call. The CDR3 runs 12 residues. The germline V gene has CDR1 MNHEY and CDR2 SVGAGI. Trimming took 8 bases from V and 0 from J, leaving 7 bases between them. The CDR3, as DNA: TGTGCCAGCGCGGGTACTAACTATGGCTACACCTTC. Translating gives CASAGTNYGYTF.

This clone occurred a few times. This chain connects TRBV5-1 to TRBJ1-3; 9 bases map to TRBD1. The CDR3 consists of 18 residues. The V and J ends lost 3 bases and 0 bases, in that order; junction bases with no gene match: 10. Per germline, CDR1 SGHRS and CDR2 YFSETQ. CDR3 region: CASSSGQGMVNSGNTIYF. The CDR3 DNA sequence: TGCGCCAGCAGCTCCGGACAGGGGATGGTGAACTCTGGAAACACCATATATTTT.

The J gene is TRBJ1-3, the V gene TRBV7-2, with D tentatively TRBD1 (5 bases). The ends were cut back, 5 bases at V and 0 bases at J, with 14 bases in the middle. CDR1 and CDR2 from the germline V gene are SGHTA and FQGNSA. The CDR3 is 16 residues long. The CDR3: CASSPRQRSSGNTIYF. The CDR3 nucleotides are TGTGCCAGCAGCCCCCGACAGAGAAGCTCTGGAAACACCATATATTTT.

The chain recombines TRBV15 with TRBJ2-3; 11 nucleotides match TRBD2. The CDR3 loop spans 17 amino acids. V shed 1 base and J 6 bases; nucleotides not matched to a gene: 9. The germline CDR1 and CDR2 sequences are LNHNV and YYDKDF (reference sequence). CDR3 nucleotides: TGTGCCACCAGCAGAGGCATGCTAGCGGGAGGATCGGATACGCAGTATTTT. It is translated as CATSRGMLAGGSDTQYF.

This clone was recorded a few times. V and J are TRBV2 and TRBJ2-6; 8 bases fit TRBD2. Germline CDR1 and CDR2: SNHLY and FYNNEI. The CDR3 runs 18 residues. The trim removed 6 bases at V and 2 bases at J, leaving 12 bases unmatched. Here the CDR3 reads CASSTDFGLAAGANVLTF. The CDR3 bases are TGTGCCAGCAGCACCGACTTCGGACTAGCTGCTGGGGCCAACGTCCTGACTTTC.

This sequence joins TRBV5-1 and TRBJ2-2; 11 bases are shared with TRBD1. The CDR3 has 15 residues. In germline, CDR1 is SGHRS, CDR2 YFSETQ. Germline trimming cut 3 bases from V and 5 bases from J; bases unmatched to any gene: 3. The DNA of the CDR3 is TGCGCCAGCAGCTCCGGGACAGGGGGGACCGGGGAGCTGTTTTTT. Its protein product is CASSSGTGGTGELFF.

Comment on this clone: The sample carries other DNA sequences with the same CDR3. The rearrangement links TRBV28 to TRBJ1-2; the D is unclear. The ends were cut back, 2 bases at V and 1 base at J, with 5 bases in the middle. The CDR3 consists of 13 residues. CDR1 and CDR2 (germline): MDHEN, SYDVKM. CDR3 loop: CASSLTGNYGYTF. The CDR3 DNA reads as TGTGCCAGCAGTTTAACCGGTAACTATGGCTACACCTTC.

This chain uses TRBV16 with TRBJ1-5; TRBD1 aligns across 7 bases. This CDR3 contains 15 residues. Germline CDR1 is KGHSY and CDR2 is FQNENV. Trimming took 4 bases from V and 4 from J; bases not matched to a gene: 7. The chain's CDR3 is CASSPPGQLNQPQHF. CDR3 coding DNA: TGTGCCAGCAGCCCTCCGGGACAGCTTAATCAGCCCCAGCATTTT. Full variable domain (remainder filled in from reference TRBV16 and TRBJ1-5): GEEVAQTPKHLVRGEGQKAKLYCAPIKGHSYVFWYQQVLKNEFKFLISFQNENVFDETGMPKERFSAKCLPNSPCSLEIQATKLEDSAVYFCASSPPGQLNQPQHFGDGTRLSIL.

The V call is TRBV7-2, the J call TRBJ2-1, with D hard to call. Per germline, CDR1 SGHTA and CDR2 FQGNSA. V dropped 1 base and J dropped 10 bases, with 14 bases sitting between them. The length of the CDR3 is 14 residues. The CDR3 nucleotides are TGTGCCAGCAGCTTAGTTGTTACCGTCCAGGAGCAGTTCTTC. This sequence encodes CASSLVVTVQEQFF.

The V call is TRBV7-9, the J call TRBJ2-1, with unresolved D. This CDR3 comprises 11 residues. Germline CDR1 is SEHNR and CDR2 is FQNEAQ (reference sequence). V lost 3 bases and J 10 bases, leaving 7 bases between the germline ends. CDR3: CASSFSVEQFF. CDR3 DNA: TGTGCCAGCAGCTTTTCGGTGGAGCAGTTCTTC. The whole variable domain, remainder taken from reference TRBV7-9 and TRBJ2-1, is DTGVSQNPRHKITKRGQNVTFRCDPISEHNRLYWYRQTLGQGPEFLTYFQNEAQLEKSRLLSDRFSAERPKGSFSTLEIQRTEQGDSAMYLCASSFSVEQFFGPGTRLTVL.

CDR3 nucleotides: TGTGCCAGCAGCTTAGAGGTCTATACCTACGAGCAGTACTTC. Translation gives CASSLEVYTYEQYF. V gene TRBV11-2 combines with J gene TRBJ2-7; D remains unclear. CDR3 length: 14 residues. Trimming removed 0 bases at V and 2 bases at J, with 8 bases between. CDR1 SGHAT and CDR2 FQNNGV come from the germline V gene. The full variable domain, its missing parts supplied by reference TRBV11-2 and TRBJ2-7, is EAGVAQSPRYKIIEKRQSVAFWCNPISGHATLYWYQQILGQGPKLLIQFQNNGVVDDSQLPKDRFSAERLKGVDSTLKIQPAKLEDSAVYLCASSLEVYTYEQYFGPGTRLTVT.

The chain employs TRBV29-1 and TRBJ2-7; 8 bases map to TRBD1. V was pared by 6 bases and J by 5 bases, with 9 bases of the junction left unmatched. The CDR3 extends over 13 amino acids. Germline CDR1 SQVTM, CDR2 ANQGSEA. CDR3: CSVLDRANHEQYF. The CDR3 nucleotides are TGCAGCGTCCTGGACAGGGCAAATCACGAGCAGTACTTC.

The J gene is TRBJ1-1, the V gene TRBV24-1; 7 bases map to TRBD1. Per the germline V gene, CDR1 is KGHDR and CDR2 is SFDVKD. J was trimmed by 4 bases and V by 2 bases; bases with no gene match: 6. The CDR3 runs 15 residues. DNA of the CDR3: TGTGCCACCAGTGATTCTACAGGGGTAGGCACTGAAGCTTTCTTT. It codes for CATSDSTGVGTEAFF.

The chain has TRBV6-1 and TRBJ2-5; 8 nucleotides agree with TRBD2. Trimming took 1 base from V and 5 from J; bases not matched to a gene: 9. CDR3 length: 16 amino acids. Per germline, CDR1 MNHNS and CDR2 SASEGT. CDR3 loop: CASSEVPGGRMETQYF. The CDR3 bases are TGTGCCAGCAGTGAAGTACCGGGAGGGAGAATGGAGACCCAGTACTTC.

This rearrangement joins TRBV19 to TRBJ2-1; 7 bases are a match to TRBD2. Unmatched junction bases numbered 7, after V lost 3 bases and J lost 2 bases. CDR1 and CDR2 from the germline V gene are LNHDA and SQIVND (reference sequence). There are 16 residues in the CDR3. CDR3: CASSIGGRGAYNEQFF. The DNA of the CDR3 is TGTGCCAGTAGTATTGGCGGGAGAGGCGCCTACAATGAGCAGTTCTTC.

V gene TRBV4-2 combines with J gene TRBJ2-7, with 13 nucleotides matching TRBD2. After removal of 3 bases from V and 5 bases from J, the junction contained 4 bases not matched to a gene. The CDR3 loop spans 15 amino acids. Looked up from germline, CDR1 is LGHNA and CDR2 is YNFKEQ. CDR3 in amino acids: CASSQDGTSGNEQYF. The CDR3 DNA sequence: TGTGCCAGCAGCCAGGATGGGACTAGCGGGAACGAGCAGTACTTC.

The chain has TRBV9 and TRBJ2-1; 8 bases map to TRBD2. V shed 7 bases, J shed 8 bases, and the junction held 20 bases outside the gene matches. Germline V gives CDR1 SGDLS, CDR2 YYNGEE. The CDR3 covers 17 residues. The CDR3 reads CASQRRFIAGGADEQFF. The CDR3 DNA is TGTGCCAGCCAGCGTAGGTTTATTGCGGGAGGAGCGGATGAGCAGTTCTTC.

This chain connects TRBV30 to TRBJ2-1; no definite D call. Trimming took off 2 bases at V and 2 bases at J, with 4 bases between the two ends. Per germline, CDR1 GTSNPN and CDR2 SVGIG (reference sequence). The CDR3 has 12 amino acids. The CDR3 protein is CAWSPAYNEQFF. For the CDR3, the DNA is TGTGCCTGGAGTCCGGCCTACAATGAGCAGTTCTTC.

The V and J genes are TRBV2 and TRBJ2-1; 14 positions match TRBD2. Germline values: CDR1 SNHLY, CDR2 FYNNEI. The CDR3 has 14 amino acids. V lost 6 bases and J lost 5; bases outside the gene matches: 0. For the CDR3, the DNA is TGTGCCAGCAGGGGACTAGCGGGAGACAATGAGCAGTTCTTC. This sequence encodes CASRGLAGDNEQFF. Full variable domain (rest looked up from reference TRBV2 and TRBJ2-1): EPEVTQTPSHQVTQMGQEVILRCVPISNHLYFYWYRQILGQKVEFLVSFYNNEISEKSEIFDDQFSVERPDGSNFTLKIRSTKLEDSAMYFCASRGLAGDNEQFFGPGTRLTVL.

This clone appeared a single time. The CDR3 spells CASSKTGTQSPGANVLTF. The CDR3 DNA reads as TGTGCCAGCAGCAAGACAGGGACGCAATCCCCTGGGGCCAACGTCCTGACTTTC. This chain joins TRBV7-3 and TRBJ2-6; 7 nucleotides line up with TRBD1. CDR3 length: 18 amino acids. Trimming cost V 5 bases and J 2 bases; bases outside gene matches: 12. Germline CDR1 reads SGHTA; CDR2 reads FQGTGA.

This chain uses TRBV28 with TRBJ2-7; 9 bases map to TRBD2. V trimming: 7 bases; J trimming: 2 bases; junction bases outside the gene matches: 9. Germline V CDR1 and CDR2: MDHEN, SYDVKM. This CDR3 is 15 amino acids long. The CDR3 nucleotides read TGTGCCAGCACCATGAGACTAGCGGCAGCCTACGAGCAGTACTTC. It encodes CASTMRLAAAYEQYF.

The J gene is TRBJ1-2, the V gene TRBV6-2 or TRBV6-3; D perhaps matches TRBD1 (6 bases). The V gene lost 5 bases and the J gene lost 3 bases, with 7 bases spanning the gap. Germline-derived CDR1 and CDR2 are MNHEY and SVGEGT. The length of the CDR3 is 12 residues. The DNA of the CDR3 is TGTGCCAGCAGTCCAGGGGACTATGGCTACACCTTC. Translating gives CASSPGDYGYTF.

The chain carries TRBV5-1 and TRBJ2-2; the match to TRBD2 covers 9 bases. The CDR3 loop spans 15 amino acids. Per the germline V gene, CDR1 is SGHRS and CDR2 is YFSETQ. Trimming took 5 bases from V and 0 from J; bases not matched to a gene: 2. The CDR3 DNA is TGCGCCAGCAGGCTAGCGGGATCGAACACCGGGGAGCTGTTTTTT. Protein: CASRLAGSNTGELFF.

This chain joins TRBV18 and TRBJ1-2; D gene uncertain. Germline V gene data show CDR1 as KGHSH and CDR2 as LQKENI. Between the trimmed V and J ends, which lost 2 bases and 0 bases, there was a span of 16 bases. This CDR3 is 17 amino acids long. The CDR3 region has the DNA TGTGCCAGCTCACCATTCGGCTTGGGAGGGTCTAACTATGGCTACACCTTC. It yields the protein CASSPFGLGGSNYGYTF.